Reported below is one TCR beta chain. What it binds is unknown. TCRdb's copy holds only in-frame clones and misses some; the assay was immunoSEQ multiplex PCR. The table has 1,400,000 or so clones, 98% seen once; the top ten hold about 0.34%. The data were obtained in a study of shared clonotypes between healthy human individuals. Looking at the study overall: The composition of the donors was a couple of women and three men aged 18 to 49.

Study-wide results and limits: Naive CD4 clonotypes overlapped across a handful of donors at approximately 4.5%. Although depth was large, rarefaction showed that sequencing of the sorted subsets was incomplete. Measured sharing among donors was expected to vary with sequencing depth.

This CDR3 contains 16 residues. V dropped 3 bases and J dropped 2; count of bases not matched to a gene: 5. The germline V gene encodes CDR1 SGDLS and CDR2 YYNGEE. Sample: naive CD4+ T cells sorted from blood. Subset given: CD45RA+ positively selected. J is TRBJ2-5 and V is TRBV9, with 12 nucleotides matching TRBD2. This TCR was recovered from a man younger than 40 in good health. CDR3: CASSGGLAGTQETQYF. DNA of the CDR3: TGTGCCAGCAGCGGAGGACTAGCGGGAACTCAAGAGACCCAGTACTTC.